The 17 T cell receptor beta chains below were found in one sample sequenced in a study of blood T cell repertoires in COVID-19. Profiling relied on immunoSEQ multiplex PCR, and the TCRdb table lists in-frame clones only, not all of them. The repertoire holds about 200,000 clones, with 89% as singletons. Sequenced sample: PBMCs or T cells enriched from blood (not recorded which). The receptors were sampled from a middle-aged woman with acute COVID-19.

The rearrangement uses TRBV5-6 and TRBJ2-7; the D is unclear. Looked up from germline, CDR1 is SGHDT and CDR2 is YYEEEE. V lost 0 bases, J lost 4 bases, and 8 bases lay in between. The CDR3 runs 13 residues. CDR3 region: CASSLGVLYEQYF. DNA for the CDR3: TGTGCCAGCAGCTTGGGCGTCCTTTACGAGCAGTACTTC. Full variable domain (rest looked up from reference TRBV5-6 and TRBJ2-7): DAGVTQSPTHLIKTRGQQVTLRCSPKSGHDTVSWYQQALGQGPQFIFQYYEEEERQRGNFPDRFSGHQFPNYSSELNVNALLLGDSALYLCASSLGVLYEQYFGPGTRLTVT.

The chain is built from TRBV25-1 and TRBJ2-7; D may be TRBD2 (5 bases). CDR1 and CDR2 (germline): MGHDK, SYGVNS. The ends were cut back, 5 bases at V and 2 bases at J, with 13 bases in the middle. This CDR3 spans 14 amino acids. The CDR3 sequence: CASSYSPGTYEQYF. CDR3 DNA: TGTGCCAGCAGTTACTCTCCGGGGACCTACGAGCAGTACTTC.

J is TRBJ2-7 and V is TRBV4-1; 12 positions agree with TRBD1. Trimming cost V 3 bases and J 4 bases; bases outside gene matches: 7. The CDR3 sequence is 16 residues long. The germline V gene encodes CDR1 MGHRA and CDR2 YSYEKL. CDR3: CASSHSRDRGQYEQYF. CDR3 in DNA: TGCGCCAGCAGCCATTCTAGGGACAGGGGGCAATACGAGCAGTACTTC.

The sample holds one count of this clone. Within the sample, other DNA sequences also encode this same CDR3. For the CDR3, the DNA is TGTGCCAGCAGCCTTAGCGGGAGCACAGATACGCAGTATTTT. This codes for CASSLSGSTDTQYF. The rearrangement links TRBV7-9 to TRBJ2-3; 7 nucleotides match TRBD2. The germline V gene has CDR1 SEHNR and CDR2 FQNEAQ (reference sequence). V was clipped by 5 bases and J by 0 bases; unmatched bases: 2. The CDR3 consists of 14 residues.

The chain carries TRBV12-5 and TRBJ1-1; perhaps TRBD1 as D (5 bases). CDR3 length: 15 residues. V shed 2 bases and J shed 4 bases, with 14 bases lying between them. CDR1 is LGHNT, CDR2 FRNRAP, per germline. DNA of the CDR3: TGTGCTAGTGGTTTGAGTAGGTCCGGGGGCACTGAAGCTTTCTTT. It is translated as CASGLSRSGGTEAFF.

This chain joins TRBV5-1 and TRBJ2-7; D perhaps matches TRBD1 (6 bases). This CDR3 is 15 amino acids long. V was pared by 4 bases and J by 0 bases, with 14 bases between. Germline V lookup: CDR1 SGHRS, CDR2 YFSETQ. The CDR3, as DNA: TGCGCCAGCAGCATGGACAGTTTAAGCTCCTACGAGCAGTACTTC. Translating gives CASSMDSLSSYEQYF.

This clone was counted once. The chain links TRBV2 to TRBJ2-1; D is ambiguous. V was clipped by 4 bases and J by 10 bases, with 8 bases between them. This CDR3 has 11 amino acids. Germline CDR1 reads SNHLY; CDR2 reads FYNNEI. CDR3 amino acids: CASSVYSEQFF. The DNA for the CDR3 is TGTGCCAGCAGTGTTTATTCCGAGCAGTTCTTC. The full variable domain, rest sourced from reference TRBV2 and TRBJ2-1, is EPEVTQTPSHQVTQMGQEVILRCVPISNHLYFYWYRQILGQKVEFLVSFYNNEISEKSEIFDDQFSVERPDGSNFTLKIRSTKLEDSAMYFCASSVYSEQFFGPGTRLTVL.

The rearrangement links TRBV5-5 to TRBJ2-2, with 9 bases lining up with TRBD1. The germline gives CDR1 SGHKS, CDR2 YYEKEE (reference sequence). There are 15 residues in the CDR3. V was pared by 9 bases and J by 8 bases, with 14 bases of the junction left unmatched. The CDR3 loop is CATSSGQGISGELFF. DNA for the CDR3: TGTGCCACCTCTTCCGGACAGGGGATCTCAGGGGAGCTGTTTTTT.

The genes are TRBV6-2 or TRBV6-3 and TRBJ1-5; D remains unclear. V shed 2 bases and J shed 5 bases, with 4 bases lying between them. Germline CDR1 MNHEY, CDR2 SVGEGT. This CDR3 has 12 amino acids. The CDR3, as DNA: TGTGCCAGCAGTTACCAGGATCAGCCCCAGCATTTT. Its translation: CASSYQDQPQHF.

This sequence joins TRBV27 and TRBJ2-1, with TRBD1 identical over 8 bases. The V gene end was trimmed by 5 bases and the J gene end by 0 bases; junction bases not matched to a gene: 15. The CDR3 totals 19 residues. Germline-derived CDR1 and CDR2 are MNHEY and SMNVEV (reference sequence). CDR3: CASSDNWTGRPSSYNEQFF. The CDR3 DNA reads as TGTGCCAGCAGTGATAACTGGACAGGGCGGCCGAGCTCCTACAATGAGCAGTTCTTC.

The chain recombines TRBV7-2 with TRBJ2-3; the match to TRBD2 covers 14 bases. The CDR3 totals 19 residues. Germline V lookup: CDR1 SGHTA, CDR2 FQGNSA. The V segment lost 3 bases and the J segment 0 bases; nucleotides outside the gene matches: 8. The CDR3 is CASSFPSGTSGRSTDTQYF. The DNA for the CDR3 is TGTGCCAGCAGCTTCCCCTCAGGGACTAGCGGGAGAAGCACAGATACGCAGTATTTT.

This chain uses TRBV5-6 with TRBJ1-4; 7 bases line up with TRBD1. V lost 1 base, J lost 0 bases, and 9 bases stayed unmatched. Germline values: CDR1 SGHDT, CDR2 YYEEEE. This CDR3 has 18 amino acids. The CDR3 is CASSLSFQGGATNEKLFF. The CDR3, as DNA: TGTGCCAGCAGCTTGAGTTTTCAGGGGGGTGCAACTAATGAAAAACTGTTTTTT.

Comments on this clone: In the same sample, other DNA sequences code for this CDR3. The rearrangement joins TRBV7-9 to TRBJ1-3, with D perhaps TRBD1 (6 bases). V was clipped by 5 bases and J by 1 base, with 9 bases between them. This CDR3 region has 14 residues. CDR1 SEHNR and CDR2 FQNEAQ come from the germline V gene (reference sequence). The CDR3 sequence: CASSRQGSGNTIYF. For the CDR3, the DNA is TGTGCCAGCAGCCGCCAGGGGTCTGGAAACACCATATATTTT. Combining the CDR3 with reference TRBV7-9 and TRBJ1-3 gives the whole variable domain DTGVSQNPRHKITKRGQNVTFRCDPISEHNRLYWYRQTLGQGPEFLTYFQNEAQLEKSRLLSDRFSAERPKGSFSTLEIQRTEQGDSAMYLCASSRQGSGNTIYFGEGSWLTVV.

This clone has more than one count but fewer than ten. The rearrangement uses TRBV3-1 (or the pseudogene TRBV3-2) and TRBJ1-4; 7 bases map to TRBD1. The CDR3 runs to 14 residues. V lost 4 bases and J lost 2; bases outside the gene matches: 1. In germline, CDR1 is LGHDT, CDR2 YNNKEL (reference sequence). CDR3 protein: CASSPDRTNEKLFF. As DNA, the CDR3 is TGTGCCAGCAGCCCGGACAGGACTAATGAAAAACTGTTTTTT.

V gene TRBV4-2 combines with J gene TRBJ2-1, with D possibly being TRBD2 (6 bases). The V and J ends lost 3 bases and 5 bases respectively, with 17 bases between them. Germline V gene lookup returns CDR1 LGHNA and CDR2 YNFKEQ. The CDR3 consists of 16 residues. The CDR3 region has the DNA TGTGCCAGCAGCCATTCCCGGGCTAGCGAGGACAATGAGCAGTTCTTC. Its translation: CASSHSRASEDNEQFF.

This chain uses TRBV7-2 with TRBJ2-3, with a possible D match to TRBD2 (6 bases). CDR3 length equals 15 residues. Trimming removed 6 bases at V and 0 bases at J, with 13 bases between. Germline lookup yields CDR1 SGHTA and CDR2 FQGNSA. CDR3 in amino acids: CASSRRGSSTDTQYF. The CDR3 DNA reads TGTGCCAGCAGTCGTCGGGGGTCTAGCACAGATACGCAGTATTTT.

V is TRBV29-1 and J is TRBJ2-7, with 7 bases fitting TRBD2. Germline V lookup: CDR1 SQVTM, CDR2 ANQGSEA. V shed 4 bases and J 6 bases; nucleotides not matched to a gene: 12. The length of the CDR3 is 14 residues. Here the CDR3 reads CSVASEAGRAEQYF. CDR3 DNA sequence: TGCAGCGTTGCCTCCGAAGCGGGAAGGGCCGAGCAGTACTTC.